The clone carrying this T cell receptor (beta chain) was counted between two and nine times. Its antigen is unknown. This specimen comes from a study of shared clonotypes between healthy human individuals. Overall study context: The study drew on a couple of women and three men aged 18 to 49 as donors. Notes on the study in general: Shared clonotypes: about 5% naive CD4, under 4% naive CD8, 2.3% memory CD4, approximately 0.4% memory CD8. Clonotypes shared by all four sorted-subset donors had higher generation probabilities than non-shared clonotypes.

CDR3 length equals 14 residues. Germline V gives CDR1 SGHVS, CDR2 FQNEAQ. The V end was cut by 1 base, the J end by 8 bases, with 12 bases between. TCRdb's table, derived via immunoSEQ multiplex PCR, lists solely in-frame clones and lacks some. The repertoire holds 850,000 to 1,200,000 clones, with roughly 80% as singletons. The source of this sequence is a man between 18 and 29 years old in good health. Input material: memory CD4+ T cells sorted from blood. The subset denotes: CD45RA-negative fraction. The V gene is TRBV7-8, the J gene TRBJ2-1, with D perhaps assigned TRBD1 or TRBD2 (7 bases each). CDR3 residues: CASSLVQGGYEQFF. The CDR3 DNA is TGTGCCAGCAGCTTAGTTCAGGGGGGGTATGAGCAGTTCTTC.